This record looks at one T cell receptor (beta chain) sequence and its context. What it binds is not known. This record comes from a study of cytomegalovirus exposure and HLA in healthy donors. Overall study: Of fewer than 450 genotyped donors, around 76% clustered with self-reported Caucasian donors. Study conclusions and caveats: Available immune exposure information covered CMV serostatus only.

The CDR3 has 17 amino acids. Trimming removed 3 bases from V and 2 bases from J; junction bases left unmatched: 3. Germline assignment: CDR1 KGHSH and CDR2 LQKENI. With 60 Vbeta and 13 Jbeta primers, the PCR was carried out. Clones were sequenced by immunoSEQ multiplex PCR, and TCRdb holds only the in-frame ones, with some missing. The repertoire holds fewer than 120,000 clones, with around 76% as singletons. V and J are TRBV18 and TRBJ2-1; 14 nucleotides match TRBD2. The sample consisted of PBMCs. This sequence was found in a man aged 25-40 years in good health and CMV-seropositive. The CDR3, as DNA: TGTGCCAGCTCACCCGGGACTAGCGGGGGTGCCTACAATGAGCAGTTCTTC. The encoded protein is CASSPGTSGGAYNEQFF.